Sequencing of this T cell receptor (beta chain) was carried out in a study of a mutant IDH1 vaccine in newly diagnosed glioma. Looking at the study overall: At week 47 came visit V13, while visit V12 had come at week 35.

Sample time point: week 47, end of study. One vaccine dose held 300 ug of mutant IDH1 20-mer peptide and came with topical imiquimod. Here immunoSEQ multiplex PCR was the method, and the copy in TCRdb shows in-frame clones only, minus some. This repertoire shows about 52,000 clones, roughly 72% found once; its top ten account for around 4.6%. In regard to this clone: The target antigen is unknown.

There are 13 residues in the CDR3. Trimming took off 0 bases at V and 4 bases at J, with 6 bases between the two ends. Germline V CDR1 and CDR2: SGHRS, YFSETQ. The source is a woman aged 40 to 55 with glioma. Some clones in this sample may be carry-over from other donors' samples. The specimen comprised PBMCs, sampled from a glioma patient whose treatment included an IDH1 peptide vaccine. V is TRBV5-1 and J is TRBJ2-3; D remains unclear. CDR3 residues: CASSLVPADTQYF. Written as DNA, the CDR3 is TGCGCCAGCAGCTTGGTTCCGGCAGATACGCAGTATTTT.